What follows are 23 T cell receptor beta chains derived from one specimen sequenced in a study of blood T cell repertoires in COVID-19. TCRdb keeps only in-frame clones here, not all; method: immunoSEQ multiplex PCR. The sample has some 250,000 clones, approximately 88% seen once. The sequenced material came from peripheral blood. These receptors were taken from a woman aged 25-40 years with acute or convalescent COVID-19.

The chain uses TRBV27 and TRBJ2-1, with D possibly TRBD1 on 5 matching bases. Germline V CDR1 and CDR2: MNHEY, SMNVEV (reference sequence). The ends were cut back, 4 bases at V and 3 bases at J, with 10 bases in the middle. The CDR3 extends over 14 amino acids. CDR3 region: CASSSDSNYNEQFF. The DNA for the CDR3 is TGTGCCAGCAGTTCAGACAGTAACTACAATGAGCAGTTCTTC.

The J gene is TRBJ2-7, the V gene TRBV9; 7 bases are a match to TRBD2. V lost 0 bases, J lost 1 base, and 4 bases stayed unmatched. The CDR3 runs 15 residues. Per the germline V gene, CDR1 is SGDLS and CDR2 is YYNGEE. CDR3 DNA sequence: TGTGCCAGCAGCGTAGATTGGGACTATTCCTACGAGCAGTACTTC. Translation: CASSVDWDYSYEQYF.

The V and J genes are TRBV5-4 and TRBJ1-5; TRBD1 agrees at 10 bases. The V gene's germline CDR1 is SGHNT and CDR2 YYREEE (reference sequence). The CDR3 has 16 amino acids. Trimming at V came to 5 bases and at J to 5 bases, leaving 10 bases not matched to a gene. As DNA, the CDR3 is TGTGCCAGCAGTTACTCCGGGACAGGGGCCCATCAGCCCCAGCATTTT. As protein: CASSYSGTGAHQPQHF.

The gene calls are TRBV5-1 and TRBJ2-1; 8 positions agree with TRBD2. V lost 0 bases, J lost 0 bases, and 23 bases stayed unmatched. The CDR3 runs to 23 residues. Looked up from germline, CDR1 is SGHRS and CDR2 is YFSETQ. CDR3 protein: CASSLVPYGFPGLGTSSYNEQFF. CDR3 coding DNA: TGCGCCAGCAGCTTGGTCCCCTACGGCTTTCCGGGACTAGGGACCAGCTCCTACAATGAGCAGTTCTTC.

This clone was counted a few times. The CDR3 nucleotides are TGTGCCAGCAGTTTACAGGGTCCCACTGAAGCTTTCTTT. Its protein product is CASSLQGPTEAFF. The J gene is TRBJ1-1, the V gene TRBV12-3 or TRBV12-4, with D tentatively TRBD1 (5 bases). Trimming cost V 2 bases and J 4 bases, with 8 bases left between them. The length of the CDR3 is 13 residues.

In nucleotides, the CDR3 is TGTGCCAGCAGTTTCTCCGGGGAGCTGTTTTTT. It yields the protein CASSFSGELFF. The chain recombines TRBV27 with TRBJ2-2; D remains ambiguous. The germline V gene has CDR1 MNHEY and CDR2 SMNVEV (reference sequence). Trimming took off 3 bases at V and 6 bases at J, with 2 bases between the two ends. This CDR3 spans 11 amino acids.

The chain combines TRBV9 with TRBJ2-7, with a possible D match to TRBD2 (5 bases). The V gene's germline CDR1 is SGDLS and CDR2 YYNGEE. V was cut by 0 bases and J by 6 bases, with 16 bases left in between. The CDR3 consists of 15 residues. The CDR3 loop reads CASSVGSGIVSEQYF. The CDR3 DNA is TGTGCCAGCAGCGTAGGGTCCGGGATTGTATCCGAGCAGTACTTC.

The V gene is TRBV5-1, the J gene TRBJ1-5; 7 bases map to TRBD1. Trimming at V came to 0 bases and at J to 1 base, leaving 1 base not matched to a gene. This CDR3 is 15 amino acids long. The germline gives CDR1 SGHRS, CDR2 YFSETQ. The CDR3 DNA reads TGCGCCAGCAGCTTGGGGACAGGAAGCAATCAGCCCCAGCATTTT. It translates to CASSLGTGSNQPQHF.

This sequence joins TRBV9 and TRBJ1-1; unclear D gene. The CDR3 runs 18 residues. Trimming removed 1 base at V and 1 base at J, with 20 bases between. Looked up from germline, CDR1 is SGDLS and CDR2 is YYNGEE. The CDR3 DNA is TGTGCCAGCAGCGTATCTGAGCGGGGAGAACCTCCGAACACTGAAGCTTTCTTT. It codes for CASSVSERGEPPNTEAFF.

CDR3 amino acids: CASSKLSGSTWYNEQFF. The CDR3 bases are TGTGCCAGTAGTAAACTTAGCGGTTCGACTTGGTACAATGAGCAGTTCTTC. This chain joins TRBV19 and TRBJ2-1; D possibly corresponds to TRBD2 (6 bases). CDR1 is LNHDA, CDR2 SQIVND, per germline (reference sequence). The CDR3 loop spans 17 amino acids. V shed 4 bases and J shed 4 bases, with 20 bases lying between them.

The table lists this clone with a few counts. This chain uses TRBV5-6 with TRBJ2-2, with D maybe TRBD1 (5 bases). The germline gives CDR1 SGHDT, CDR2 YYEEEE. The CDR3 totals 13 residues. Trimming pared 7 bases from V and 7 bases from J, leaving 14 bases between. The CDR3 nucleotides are TGTGCCAGCGGGGTGGGGCCTAACGGGGAGCTGTTTTTT. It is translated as CASGVGPNGELFF.

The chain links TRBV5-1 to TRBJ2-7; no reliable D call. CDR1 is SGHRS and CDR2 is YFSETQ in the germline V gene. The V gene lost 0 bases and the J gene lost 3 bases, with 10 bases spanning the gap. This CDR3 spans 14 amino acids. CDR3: CASSLGSTNYEQYF. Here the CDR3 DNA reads TGCGCCAGCAGCTTGGGCAGTACTAACTACGAGCAGTACTTC.

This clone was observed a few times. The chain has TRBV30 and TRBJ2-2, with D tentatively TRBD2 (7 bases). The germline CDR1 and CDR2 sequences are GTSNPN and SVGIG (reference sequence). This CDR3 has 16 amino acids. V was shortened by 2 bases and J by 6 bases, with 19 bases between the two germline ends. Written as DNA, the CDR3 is TGTGCCTGGAGTTTCCCTCGGGGGGCGAGGGCCGGGGAGCTGTTTTTT. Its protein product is CAWSFPRGARAGELFF.

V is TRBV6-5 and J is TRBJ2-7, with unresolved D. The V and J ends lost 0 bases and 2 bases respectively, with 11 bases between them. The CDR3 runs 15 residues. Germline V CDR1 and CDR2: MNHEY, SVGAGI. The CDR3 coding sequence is TGTGCCAGCAGTTACTCCGGCACGACAACCTACGAGCAGTACTTC. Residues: CASSYSGTTTYEQYF.

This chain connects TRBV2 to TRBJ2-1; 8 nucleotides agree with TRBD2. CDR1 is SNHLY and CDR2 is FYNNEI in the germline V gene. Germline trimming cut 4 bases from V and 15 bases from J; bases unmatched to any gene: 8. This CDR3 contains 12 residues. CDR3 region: CASSAKRESLFF. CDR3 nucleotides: TGTGCCAGCAGTGCCAAGCGGGAGTCCCTGTTCTTC. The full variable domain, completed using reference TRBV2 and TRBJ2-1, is EPEVTQTPSHQVTQMGQEVILRCVPISNHLYFYWYRQILGQKVEFLVSFYNNEISEKSEIFDDQFSVERPDGSNFTLKIRSTKLEDSAMYFCASSAKRESLFFGPGTRLTVL.

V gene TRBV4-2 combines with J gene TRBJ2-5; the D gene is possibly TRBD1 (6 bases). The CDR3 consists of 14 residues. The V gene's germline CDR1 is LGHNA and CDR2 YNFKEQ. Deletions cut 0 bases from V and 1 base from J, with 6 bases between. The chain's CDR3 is CASSQDRGQETQYF. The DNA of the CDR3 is TGTGCCAGCAGCCAAGACAGGGGCCAAGAGACCCAGTACTTC.

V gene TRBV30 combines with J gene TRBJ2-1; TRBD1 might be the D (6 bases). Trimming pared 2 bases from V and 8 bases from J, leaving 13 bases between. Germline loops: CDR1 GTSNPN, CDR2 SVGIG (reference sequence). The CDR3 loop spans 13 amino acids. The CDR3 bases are TGTGCCTGGAGTCCCCCGGGACATTATGAGCAGTTCTTC. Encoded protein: CAWSPPGHYEQFF. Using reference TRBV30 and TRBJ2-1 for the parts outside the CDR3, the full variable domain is SQTIHQWPATLVQPVGSPLSLECTVEGTSNPNLYWYRQAAGRGLQLLFYSVGIGQISSEVPQNLSASRPQDRQFILSSKKLLLSDSGFYLCAWSPPGHYEQFFGPGTRLTVL.

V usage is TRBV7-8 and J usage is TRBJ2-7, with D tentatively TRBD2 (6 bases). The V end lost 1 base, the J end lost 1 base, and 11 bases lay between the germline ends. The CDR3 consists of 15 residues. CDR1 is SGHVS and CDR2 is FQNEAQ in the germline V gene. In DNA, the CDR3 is TGTGCCAGCAGCTTAGTAGGAGGGCCTTCCTACGAGCAGTACTTC. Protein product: CASSLVGGPSYEQYF.

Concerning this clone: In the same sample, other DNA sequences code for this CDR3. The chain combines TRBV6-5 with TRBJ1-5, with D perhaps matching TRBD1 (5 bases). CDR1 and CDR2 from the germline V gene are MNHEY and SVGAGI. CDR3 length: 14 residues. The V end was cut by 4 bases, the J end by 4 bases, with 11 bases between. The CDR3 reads CASSSTASNQPQHF. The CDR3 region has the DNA TGTGCCAGCAGTTCGACAGCTTCAAATCAGCCCCAGCATTTT.

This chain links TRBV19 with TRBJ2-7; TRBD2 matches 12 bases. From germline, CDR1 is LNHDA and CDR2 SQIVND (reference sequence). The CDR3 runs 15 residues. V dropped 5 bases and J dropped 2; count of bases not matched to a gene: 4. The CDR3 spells CASSPSSGRAYEQYF. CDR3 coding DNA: TGTGCCAGTAGTCCCTCTAGCGGGAGGGCCTACGAGCAGTACTTC.

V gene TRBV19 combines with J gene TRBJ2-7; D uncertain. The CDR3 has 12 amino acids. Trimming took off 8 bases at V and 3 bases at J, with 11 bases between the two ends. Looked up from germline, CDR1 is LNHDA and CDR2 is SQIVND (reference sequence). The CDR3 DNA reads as TGTGCCAGTGCCGGGTCCTTCTACGAGCAGTACTTC. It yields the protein CASAGSFYEQYF.

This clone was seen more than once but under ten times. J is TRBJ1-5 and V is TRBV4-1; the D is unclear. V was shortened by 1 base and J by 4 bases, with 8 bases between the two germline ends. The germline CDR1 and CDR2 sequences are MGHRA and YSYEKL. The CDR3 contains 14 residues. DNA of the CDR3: TGCGCCAGCAGCCAAGTGGGCAGTAATCAGCCCCAGCATTTT. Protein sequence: CASSQVGSNQPQHF.

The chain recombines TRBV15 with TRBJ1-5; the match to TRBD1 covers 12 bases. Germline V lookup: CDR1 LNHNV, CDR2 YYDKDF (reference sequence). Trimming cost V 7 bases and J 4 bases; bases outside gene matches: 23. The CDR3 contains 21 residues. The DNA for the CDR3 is TGTGCCACCAACGTCACGGGACAGGGGGCTTGGGGTCCGCTTCCGAATCAGCCCCAGCATTTT. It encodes CATNVTGQGAWGPLPNQPQHF.